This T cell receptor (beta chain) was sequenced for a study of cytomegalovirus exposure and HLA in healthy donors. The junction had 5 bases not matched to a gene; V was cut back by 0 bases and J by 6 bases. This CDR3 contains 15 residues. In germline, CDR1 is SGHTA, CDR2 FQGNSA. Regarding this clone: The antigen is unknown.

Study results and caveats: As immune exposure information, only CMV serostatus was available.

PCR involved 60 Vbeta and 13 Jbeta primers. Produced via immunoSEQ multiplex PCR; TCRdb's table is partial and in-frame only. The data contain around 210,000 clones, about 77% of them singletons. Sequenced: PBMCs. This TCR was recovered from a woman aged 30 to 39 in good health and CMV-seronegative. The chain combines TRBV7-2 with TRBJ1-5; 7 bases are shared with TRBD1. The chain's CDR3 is CASSLAAAGGQPQHF. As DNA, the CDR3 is TGTGCCAGCAGCTTAGCGGCGGCAGGGGGTCAGCCCCAGCATTTT.